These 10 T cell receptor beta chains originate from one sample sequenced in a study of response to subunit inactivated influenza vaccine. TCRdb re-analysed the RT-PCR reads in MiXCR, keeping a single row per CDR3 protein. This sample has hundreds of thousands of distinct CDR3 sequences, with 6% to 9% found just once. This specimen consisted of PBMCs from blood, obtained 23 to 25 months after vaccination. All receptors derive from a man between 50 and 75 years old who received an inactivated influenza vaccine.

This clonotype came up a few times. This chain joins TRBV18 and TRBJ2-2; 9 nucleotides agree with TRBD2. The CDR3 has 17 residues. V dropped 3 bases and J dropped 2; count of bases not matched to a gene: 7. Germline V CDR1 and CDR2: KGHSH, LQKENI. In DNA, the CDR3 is TGTGCCAGCTCACCCCGGGCTAGCGGGACAAACACCGGGGAGCTGTTTTTT. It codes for CASSPRASGTNTGELFF.

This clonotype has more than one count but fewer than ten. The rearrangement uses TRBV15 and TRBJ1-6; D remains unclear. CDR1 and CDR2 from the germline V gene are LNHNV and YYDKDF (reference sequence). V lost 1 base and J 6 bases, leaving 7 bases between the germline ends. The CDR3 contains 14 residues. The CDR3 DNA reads TGTGCCACCAGCAGAGGGTTGATTAATTCACCCCTCCACTTT. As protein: CATSRGLINSPLHF. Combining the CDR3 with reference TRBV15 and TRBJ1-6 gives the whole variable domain DAMVIQNPRYQVTQFGKPVTLSCSQTLNHNVMYWYQQKSSQAPKLLFHYYDKDFNNEADTPDNFQSRRPNTSFCFLDIRSPGLGDTAMYLCATSRGLINSPLHFGNGTRLTVT.

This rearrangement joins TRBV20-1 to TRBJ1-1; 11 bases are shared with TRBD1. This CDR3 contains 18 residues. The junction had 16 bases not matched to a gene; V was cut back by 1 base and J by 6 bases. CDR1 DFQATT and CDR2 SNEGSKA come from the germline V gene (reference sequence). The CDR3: CSARVDVPGQGVPSEAFF. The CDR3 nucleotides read TGCAGTGCTAGAGTCGATGTTCCGGGACAGGGGGTCCCCTCTGAAGCTTTCTTT.

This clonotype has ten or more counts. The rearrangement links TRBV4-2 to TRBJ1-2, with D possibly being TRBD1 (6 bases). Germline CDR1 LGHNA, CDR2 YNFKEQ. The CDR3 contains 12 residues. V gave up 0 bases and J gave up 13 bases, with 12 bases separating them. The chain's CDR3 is CASSQDLGGGTF. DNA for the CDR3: TGTGCCAGCAGCCAAGATTTGGGGGGCGGCACCTTC.

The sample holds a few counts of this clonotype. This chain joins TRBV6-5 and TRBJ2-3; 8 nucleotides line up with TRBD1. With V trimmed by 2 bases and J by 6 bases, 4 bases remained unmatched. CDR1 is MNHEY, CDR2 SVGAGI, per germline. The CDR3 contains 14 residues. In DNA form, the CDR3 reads TGTGCCAGCAGTTACAGGACAGGGAGGGATACGCAGTATTTT. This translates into CASSYRTGRDTQYF.

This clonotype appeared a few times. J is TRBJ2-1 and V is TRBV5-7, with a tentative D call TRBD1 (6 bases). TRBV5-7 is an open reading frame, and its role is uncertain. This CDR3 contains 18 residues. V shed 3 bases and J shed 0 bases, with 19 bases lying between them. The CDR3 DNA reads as TGTGCCAGCAGCTCCAACAGGGATGAGGAACCCTCCTACAATGAGCAGTTCTTC. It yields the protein CASSSNRDEEPSYNEQFF.

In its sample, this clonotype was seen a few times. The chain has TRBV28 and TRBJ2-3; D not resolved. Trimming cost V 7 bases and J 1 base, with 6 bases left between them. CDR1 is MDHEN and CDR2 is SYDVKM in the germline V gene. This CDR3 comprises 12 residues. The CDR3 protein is CASNLRTDTQYF. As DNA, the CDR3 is TGTGCCAGCAACCTCCGCACAGATACGCAGTATTTT.

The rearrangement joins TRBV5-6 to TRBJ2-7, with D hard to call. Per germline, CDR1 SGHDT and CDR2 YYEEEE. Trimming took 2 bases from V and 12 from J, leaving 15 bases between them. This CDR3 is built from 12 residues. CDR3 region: CASSLRRVTPYF. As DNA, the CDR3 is TGTGCCAGCAGCTTACGTCGAGTTACACCGTACTTC.

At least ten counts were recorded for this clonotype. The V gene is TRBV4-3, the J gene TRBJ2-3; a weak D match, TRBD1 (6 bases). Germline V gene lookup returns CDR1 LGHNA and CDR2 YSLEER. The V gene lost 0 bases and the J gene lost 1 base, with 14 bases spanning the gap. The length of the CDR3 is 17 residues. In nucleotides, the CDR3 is TGCGCCAGCAGCCAAGAGAGGAGACAGGTCCGCACAGATACGCAGTATTTT. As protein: CASSQERRQVRTDTQYF.

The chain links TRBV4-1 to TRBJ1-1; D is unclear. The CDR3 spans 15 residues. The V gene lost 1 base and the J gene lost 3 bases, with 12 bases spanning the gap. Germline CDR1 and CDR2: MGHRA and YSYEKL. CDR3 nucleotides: TGCGCCAGCAGCCAAGCGGGTCCCTTTTACACTGAAGCTTTCTTT. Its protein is CASSQAGPFYTEAFF.